The following is a T cell receptor beta chain sequence with its context. Patients in Seattle were enrolled during active infection, then followed longitudinally. This record belongs to a study of blood T cell repertoires in COVID-19. On the study more broadly: In each case, the material was cDNA or gDNA derived from T cells, B-cell-depleted T cells, or PBMCs.

Assay: immunoSEQ multiplex PCR; the TCRdb copy retains only in-frame clones and omits some. Of over 200,000 clones in the sample, approximately 90% were seen once. Germline V lookup: CDR1 MGHRA, CDR2 YSYEKL. The ends were cut back, 4 bases at V and 4 bases at J, with 8 bases in the middle. CDR3 length: 14 amino acids. V usage is TRBV4-1 and J usage is TRBJ1-6, with D perhaps matching TRBD1 (6 bases). Sequenced material: peripheral blood. This TCR was recovered from a man aged 50-59 years with COVID-19, enrolled during active disease. CDR3: CASSLDRYNSPLHF. For the CDR3, the DNA is TGCGCCAGCAGCCTCGACAGGTATAATTCACCCCTCCACTTT.